The T cell receptor (beta chain) described here comes from a study of control samples from healthy donors and cancer patients. This clone was detected only a few times. Using immunoSEQ multiplex PCR, the repertoire was profiled, and TCRdb retains in-frame clones only, with some absent. Found here are about 80,000 clones, 75% to 95% of them singletons; the top ten hold approximately 15%. V gave up 3 bases and J gave up 0 bases, with 8 bases separating them. Germline lookup yields CDR1 LGHDT and CDR2 YNNKEL (reference sequence). The CDR3 totals 14 residues. The chain couples TRBV3-1 (or the pseudogene TRBV3-2) to TRBJ1-1, with D maybe TRBD1 (5 bases). The source material was blood. This clonotype originated in a man aged 50 to 60 in good health. CDR3 bases: TGTGCCAGCAGCCAGCGGGGGATGAACACTGAAGCTTTCTTT. Residues: CASSQRGMNTEAFF.